This TCR beta chain comes out of a study of CD8+CD57+ T cells in acquired aplastic anemia. In the study overall: An average of 3.2 ug of DNA was obtained from sorted CD4+ and CD8+ cells. Whole-study findings and limits: Between patients and controls, twenty-nine CD8+ CDR3 sequences were found in common.

With respect to this clonotype: Its target is not known.

Germline CDR1 is WSHSY and CDR2 is SAAADI. This CDR3 is 15 amino acids long. Trimming cost V 7 bases and J 1 base; bases outside gene matches: 8. CDR3 and TCR beta VDJ profiling relied on a genomic DNA template. TCRdb analysed the reads with MiXCR anew, one entry per CDR3 protein. This sample has 35,000 to 45,000 distinct CDR3 sequences, with about two thirds found just once. Sequencing input: sorted CD4+, CD8+, or CD8+CD57+ T cells (not recorded which) from PBMCs. The chain combines TRBV10-2 with TRBJ2-7, with 9 bases aligning to TRBD1. The clonotype was recovered from a human donor in good health, serving as a control. CDR3 protein: CASNAGTGKSYEQYF. The DNA for the CDR3 is TGCGCCAGCAACGCCGGGACAGGGAAATCCTACGAGCAGTACTTC.